This T cell receptor beta chain derives from a study of beta chain features in type 1 diabetes. Whole-study results and caveats: Among patients with Type 1 diabetes, TCRB CDR3s were moderately but significantly shorter in every one of the four CD4+ subsets. In the patient group, naive, central memory and Treg TCRB repertoires seemed more alike than in the healthy donor group.

The CDR3 totals 13 residues. In germline, CDR1 is SNHLY, CDR2 FYNNEI. V gave up 4 bases and J gave up 5 bases, with 8 bases separating them. Concerning this clone itself: Its specificity is not known.

Averaging around 110 mL, one heparinised blood draw came from each individual donor. Expressed TCRB transcripts got sequenced, as all isolated RNA was reverse transcribed. The repertoire was sequenced with immunoSEQ multiplex PCR; TCRdb's copy has only in-frame clones and lacks some. The sample lists 150,000 to 200,000 clones; about 10% were seen once. The chain carries TRBV2 and TRBJ2-2, with D hard to call. This receptor was taken from a woman in her thirties with type 1 diabetes. Sequenced material: central memory CD4+ T cells from blood. CDR3: CASSVQKTGELFF. The CDR3 nucleotides read TGTGCCAGCAGTGTCCAGAAGACCGGGGAGCTGTTTTTT.